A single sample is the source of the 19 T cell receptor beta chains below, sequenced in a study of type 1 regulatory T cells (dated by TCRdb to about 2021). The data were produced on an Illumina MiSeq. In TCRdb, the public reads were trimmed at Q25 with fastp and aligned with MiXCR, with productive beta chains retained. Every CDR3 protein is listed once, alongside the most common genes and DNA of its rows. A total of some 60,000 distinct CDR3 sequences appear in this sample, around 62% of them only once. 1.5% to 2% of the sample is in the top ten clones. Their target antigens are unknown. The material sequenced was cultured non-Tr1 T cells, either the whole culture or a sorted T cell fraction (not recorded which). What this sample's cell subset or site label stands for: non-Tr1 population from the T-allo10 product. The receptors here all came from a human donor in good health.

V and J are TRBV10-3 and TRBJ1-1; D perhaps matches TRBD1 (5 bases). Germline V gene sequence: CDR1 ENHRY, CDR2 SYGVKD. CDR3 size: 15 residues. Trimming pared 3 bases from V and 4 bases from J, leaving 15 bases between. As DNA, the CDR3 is TGTGCCATCAGTGACCTCGGGGGAGGGTCCACTGAAGCTTTCTTT. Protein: CAISDLGGGSTEAFF.

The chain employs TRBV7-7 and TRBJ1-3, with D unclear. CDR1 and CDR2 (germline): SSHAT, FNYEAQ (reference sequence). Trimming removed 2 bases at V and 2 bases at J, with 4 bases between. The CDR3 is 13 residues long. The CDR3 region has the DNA TGTGCCAGCAGCTTAAGTACTGGAAACACCATATATTTT. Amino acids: CASSLSTGNTIYF.

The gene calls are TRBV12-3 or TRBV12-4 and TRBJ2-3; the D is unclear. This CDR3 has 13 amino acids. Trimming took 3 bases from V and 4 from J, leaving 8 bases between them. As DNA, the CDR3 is TGTGCCAGCAGTTTTGGGAATCCAGATACGCAGTATTTT. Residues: CASSFGNPDTQYF.

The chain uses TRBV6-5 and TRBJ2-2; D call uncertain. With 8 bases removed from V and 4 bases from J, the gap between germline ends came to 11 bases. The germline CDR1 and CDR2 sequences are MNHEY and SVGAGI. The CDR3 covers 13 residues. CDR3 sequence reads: CASRYIVTGELFF. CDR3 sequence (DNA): TGTGCCAGCCGATACATTGTCACCGGGGAGCTGTTTTTT.

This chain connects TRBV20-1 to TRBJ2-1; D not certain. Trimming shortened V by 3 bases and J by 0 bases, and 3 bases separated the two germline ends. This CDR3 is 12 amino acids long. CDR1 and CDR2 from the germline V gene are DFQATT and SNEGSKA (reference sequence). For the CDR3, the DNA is TGCAGTGCTAGCGCCTCCTACAATGAGCAGTTCTTC. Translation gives CSASASYNEQFF.

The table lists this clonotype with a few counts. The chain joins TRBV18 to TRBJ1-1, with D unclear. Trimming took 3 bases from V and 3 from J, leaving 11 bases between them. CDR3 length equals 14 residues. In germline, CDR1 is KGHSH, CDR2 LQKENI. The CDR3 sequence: CASSPALAHTEAFF. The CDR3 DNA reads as TGTGCCAGCTCACCCGCCTTGGCCCACACTGAAGCTTTCTTT. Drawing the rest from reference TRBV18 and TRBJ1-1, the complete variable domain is NAGVMQNPRHLVRRRGQEARLRCSPMKGHSHVYWYRQLPEEGLKFMVYLQKENIIDESGMPKERFSAEFPKEGPSILRIQQVVRGDSAAYFCASSPALAHTEAFFGQGTRLTVV.

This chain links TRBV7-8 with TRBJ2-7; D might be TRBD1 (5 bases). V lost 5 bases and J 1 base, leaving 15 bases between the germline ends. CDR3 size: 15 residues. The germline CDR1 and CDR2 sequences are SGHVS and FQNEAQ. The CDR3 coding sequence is TGTGCCAGCAGCGCGTTGGGGCGCCGATCCTACGAGCAGTACTTC. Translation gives CASSALGRRSYEQYF.

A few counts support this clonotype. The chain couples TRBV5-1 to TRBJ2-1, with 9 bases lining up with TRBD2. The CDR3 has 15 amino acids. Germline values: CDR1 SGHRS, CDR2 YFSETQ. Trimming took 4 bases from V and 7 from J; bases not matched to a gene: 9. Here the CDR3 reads CASSDGTSLGNEQFF. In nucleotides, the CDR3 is TGCGCCAGCAGCGACGGGACTAGCCTAGGAAATGAGCAGTTCTTC.

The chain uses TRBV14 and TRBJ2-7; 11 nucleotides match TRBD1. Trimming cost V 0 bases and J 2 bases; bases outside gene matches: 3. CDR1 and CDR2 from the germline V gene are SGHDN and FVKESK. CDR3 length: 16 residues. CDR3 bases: TGTGCCAGCAGCCAAGAGTGGGGACAGGGGGCCTACGAGCAGTACTTC. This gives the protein CASSQEWGQGAYEQYF.

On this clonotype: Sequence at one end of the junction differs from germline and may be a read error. DNA of the CDR3: TGTGCCACCAGTGGTTTGACAGATATGAACACCGGGGAGCTGTTTTTT. Residues: CATSGLTDMNTGELFF. The chain employs TRBV24-1 and TRBJ2-2; D may be TRBD1 (5 bases). Germline lookup yields CDR1 KGHDR and CDR2 SFDVKD. The CDR3 is 16 amino acids.

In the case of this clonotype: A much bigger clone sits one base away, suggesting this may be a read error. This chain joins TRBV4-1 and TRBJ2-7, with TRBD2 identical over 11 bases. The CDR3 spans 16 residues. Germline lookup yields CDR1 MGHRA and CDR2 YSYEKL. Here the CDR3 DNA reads TGCGCCGGCAGCCAAGTAGGGACTAGCGGAACCTACGAGCAGTACTTC. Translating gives CAGSQVGTSGTYEQYF.

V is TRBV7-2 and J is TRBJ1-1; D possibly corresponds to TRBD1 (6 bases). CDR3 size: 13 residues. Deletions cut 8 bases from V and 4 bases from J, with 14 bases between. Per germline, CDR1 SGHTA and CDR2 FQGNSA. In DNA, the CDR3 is TGTGCCAGCGGTGTACACAGGGCCACTGAAGCTTTCTTT. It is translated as CASGVHRATEAFF.

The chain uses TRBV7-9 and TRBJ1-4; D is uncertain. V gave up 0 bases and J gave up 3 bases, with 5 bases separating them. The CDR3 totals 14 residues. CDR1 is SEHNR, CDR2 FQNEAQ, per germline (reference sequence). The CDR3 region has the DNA TGTGCCAGCAGCTTAGCGGGTGCTAATGAAAAACTGTTTTTT. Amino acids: CASSLAGANEKLFF.

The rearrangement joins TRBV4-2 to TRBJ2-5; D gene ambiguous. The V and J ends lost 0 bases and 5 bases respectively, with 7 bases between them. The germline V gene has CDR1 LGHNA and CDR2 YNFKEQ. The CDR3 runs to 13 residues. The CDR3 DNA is TGTGCCAGCAGCCAAGATTGGGCGGAGACCCAGTACTTC. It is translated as CASSQDWAETQYF.

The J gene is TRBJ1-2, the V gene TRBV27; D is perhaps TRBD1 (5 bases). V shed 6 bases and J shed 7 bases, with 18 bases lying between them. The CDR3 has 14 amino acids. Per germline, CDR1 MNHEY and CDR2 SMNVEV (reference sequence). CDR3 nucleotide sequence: TGTGCCAGCAGGTTCCAGGGCGGGTTTGGTGGCTACACCTTC. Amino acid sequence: CASRFQGGFGGYTF.

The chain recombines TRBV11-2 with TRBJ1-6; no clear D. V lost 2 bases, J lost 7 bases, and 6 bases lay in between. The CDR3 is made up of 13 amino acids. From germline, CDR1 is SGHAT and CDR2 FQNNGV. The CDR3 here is CASSLPRNSPLHF. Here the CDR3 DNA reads TGTGCCAGCAGCTTACCGAGGAATTCACCCCTCCACTTT.

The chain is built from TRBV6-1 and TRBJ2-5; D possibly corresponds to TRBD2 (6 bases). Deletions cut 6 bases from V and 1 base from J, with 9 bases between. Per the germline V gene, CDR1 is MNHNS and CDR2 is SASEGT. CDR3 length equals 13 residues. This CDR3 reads CASSRDFQETQYF. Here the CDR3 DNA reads TGTGCCAGCAGCCGGGACTTCCAAGAGACCCAGTACTTC.

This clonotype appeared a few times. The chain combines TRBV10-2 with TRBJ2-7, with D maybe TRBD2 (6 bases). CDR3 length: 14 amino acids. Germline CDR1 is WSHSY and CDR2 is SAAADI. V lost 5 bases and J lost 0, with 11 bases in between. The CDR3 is CASSRDLGSYEQYF. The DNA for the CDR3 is TGCGCCAGCAGTCGGGACTTAGGCTCCTACGAGCAGTACTTC.

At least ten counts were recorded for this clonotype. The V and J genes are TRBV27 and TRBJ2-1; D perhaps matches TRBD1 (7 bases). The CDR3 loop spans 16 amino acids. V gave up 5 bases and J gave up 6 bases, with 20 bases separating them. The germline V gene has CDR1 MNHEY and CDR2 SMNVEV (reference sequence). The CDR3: CASSPRTGEGGNEQFF. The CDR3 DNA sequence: TGTGCCAGCAGTCCTAGGACAGGTGAGGGAGGCAATGAGCAGTTCTTC.